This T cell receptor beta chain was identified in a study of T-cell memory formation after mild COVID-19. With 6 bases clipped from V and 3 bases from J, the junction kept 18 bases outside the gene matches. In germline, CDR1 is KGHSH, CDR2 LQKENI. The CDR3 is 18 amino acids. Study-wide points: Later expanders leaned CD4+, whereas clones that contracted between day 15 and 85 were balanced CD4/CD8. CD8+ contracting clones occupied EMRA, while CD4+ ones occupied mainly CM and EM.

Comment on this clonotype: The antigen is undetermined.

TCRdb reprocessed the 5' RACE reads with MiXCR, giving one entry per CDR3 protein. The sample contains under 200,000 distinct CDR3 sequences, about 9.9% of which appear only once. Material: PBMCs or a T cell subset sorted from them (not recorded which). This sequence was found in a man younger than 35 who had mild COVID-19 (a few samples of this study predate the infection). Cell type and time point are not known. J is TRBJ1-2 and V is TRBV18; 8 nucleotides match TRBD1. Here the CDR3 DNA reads TGTGCCAGCTCGCCAGCCGGGACAGGTTCTGGAAACCACTATGGCTACACCTTC. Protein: CASSPAGTGSGNHYGYTF.